This is a list of T cell receptor beta chains from one sample in a study of cytomegalovirus exposure and HLA in healthy donors. Method: immunoSEQ multiplex PCR; TCRdb's copy keeps in-frame clones and lacks some. The data show 150,000 to 200,000 clones, about 80% seen once. Sequenced input: PBMCs. The receptors derive from a woman between 25 and 40 years old in good health and CMV-seropositive. CDR3s include the opening cysteine and the closing phenylalanine or tryptophan. A D gene is named only where the DNA matches it firmly. Only some rows state a clone size, as once, few, many or a class for expanded clones.

d_gene: TRBD2
v_gene: TRBV9
j_gene: TRBJ2-5
abundance: NA
CDR3nt: TGTGCCAGCAGCGCTAGACTAGCGGGAGGAGGAGAGACCCAGTACTTC
CDR3aa: CASSARLAGGGETQYF

d_gene: TRBD1
v_gene: TRBV5-1
j_gene: TRBJ1-4
abundance: NA
CDR3nt: TGCGCCAGCAGCCTACAGGGGGCGGCTAATGAAAAACTGTTTTTT
CDR3aa: CASSLQGAANEKLFF

d_gene: NA
v_gene: TRBV9
j_gene: TRBJ2-7
abundance: NA
CDR3nt: TGTGCCAGCAGCCCCGGCGGCTGGCGGGAAGAGCAGTACTTC
CDR3aa: CASSPGGWREEQYF

d_gene: NA
v_gene: TRBV25-1
j_gene: TRBJ1-3
abundance: NA
CDR3nt: TGTGCCAGCAGTGAATTTGGGCGGGGATCCGGAAACACCATATATTTT
CDR3aa: CASSEFGRGSGNTIYF

d_gene: NA
v_gene: TRBV30
j_gene: TRBJ1-2
abundance: once
CDR3nt: TGTGCCTGGAGTGTGGGAGGGGGCTATGGCTACACCTTC
CDR3aa: CAWSVGGGYGYTF

d_gene: TRBD1
v_gene: TRBV6-5
j_gene: TRBJ1-2
abundance: NA
CDR3nt: TGTGCCAGCAGTTACTTGGACAGGTCTTCGGTTGGCTACACCTTC
CDR3aa: CASSYLDRSSVGYTF

d_gene: TRBD2
v_gene: TRBV4-3
j_gene: TRBJ2-5
abundance: NA
CDR3nt: TGCGCCAGCAGCCAAGACCCCGGGACTATAGGGACCCAGTACTTC
CDR3aa: CASSQDPGTIGTQYF

d_gene: TRBD2
v_gene: TRBV5-6
j_gene: TRBJ2-5
abundance: NA
CDR3nt: TGTGCCAGCAGCTCCCTAGCGGGGGTTCAGGAGACCCAGTACTTC
CDR3aa: CASSSLAGVQETQYF

d_gene: TRBD2
v_gene: TRBV19
j_gene: TRBJ2-5
abundance: NA
CDR3nt: TGTGCCAGTAGCGTCGAGGCTAGCGGGGGGGAAGAGACCCAGTACTTC
CDR3aa: CASSVEASGGEETQYF

d_gene: TRBD1
v_gene: TRBV7-8
j_gene: TRBJ1-6
abundance: once
CDR3nt: TGTGCCAGCAGCCCGGGACAGTCGGGTTCACCCCTCCACTTT
CDR3aa: CASSPGQSGSPLHF

d_gene: NA
v_gene: TRBV5-4
j_gene: TRBJ1-1
abundance: NA
CDR3nt: TGTGCCAGCAGCTTGGAAACAGCGAGGGTAGTGAACACTGAAGCTTTCTTT
CDR3aa: CASSLETARVVNTEAFF

d_gene: NA
v_gene: TRBV5-1
j_gene: TRBJ1-2
abundance: NA
CDR3nt: TGCGCCAGCAGCAGGGGGTTTCCCTATGGCTACACCTTC
CDR3aa: CASSRGFPYGYTF

d_gene: NA
v_gene: TRBV27
j_gene: TRBJ1-2
abundance: NA
CDR3nt: TGTGCCAGCAGTTCAAACCGAGATGGCTACACCTTC
CDR3aa: CASSSNRDGYTF

d_gene: TRBD1
v_gene: TRBV6-1
j_gene: TRBJ2-3
abundance: NA
CDR3nt: TGTGCCAGCCAGTTACAGGGGGCGGCTGGAGATACGCAGTATTTT
CDR3aa: CASQLQGAAGDTQYF

d_gene: NA
v_gene: TRBV30
j_gene: TRBJ1-6
abundance: NA
CDR3nt: TGTGCCTGGAAAGGCAGGGGAAATTCACCCCTCCACTTT
CDR3aa: CAWKGRGNSPLHF

d_gene: TRBD2
v_gene: TRBV6-5
j_gene: TRBJ2-7
abundance: NA
CDR3nt: TGTGCCAGCAGTGCCGGGACTAGCTCCGGCGAGCAGTACTTC
CDR3aa: CASSAGTSSGEQYF

d_gene: TRBD1
v_gene: TRBV7-2
j_gene: TRBJ2-5
abundance: NA
CDR3nt: TGTGCCAGCAGGCAAACCGGGACAGGATACGAGACCCAGTACTTC
CDR3aa: CASRQTGTGYETQYF

d_gene: NA
v_gene: TRBV29-1
j_gene: TRBJ2-6
abundance: NA
CDR3nt: TGCAGCGTTGAACGGACAGCCAACCTTTTCTCTGGGGCCAACGTCCTGACTTTC
CDR3aa: CSVERTANLFSGANVLTF

d_gene: TRBD2
v_gene: TRBV29-1
j_gene: TRBJ2-5
abundance: NA
CDR3nt: TGCAGCGTTACATGGGGGGGGATCCAAGAGACCCAGTACTTC
CDR3aa: CSVTWGGIQETQYF

d_gene: TRBD1
v_gene: TRBV5-1
j_gene: TRBJ2-5
abundance: NA
CDR3nt: TGCGCCAGCAGCTCAAGTGACAGGGGTCGTGAGACCCAGTACTTC
CDR3aa: CASSSSDRGRETQYF

d_gene: TRBD2
v_gene: TRBV12-5
j_gene: TRBJ2-5
abundance: NA
CDR3nt: TGTGCTAGTGGCTCTAGCGGGAGCGAGACCCAGTACTTC
CDR3aa: CASGSSGSETQYF

d_gene: NA
v_gene: TRBV5-1
j_gene: TRBJ1-1
abundance: few
CDR3nt: TGCGCCAGCAGCTTTGTCAGTGACACTGAAGCTTTCTTT
CDR3aa: CASSFVSDTEAFF

d_gene: TRBD1
v_gene: TRBV9
j_gene: TRBJ2-7
abundance: NA
CDR3nt: TGTGCCAGCAGCGCAGGGACAGGGGGCGGCTACGAGCAGTACTTC
CDR3aa: CASSAGTGGGYEQYF

d_gene: NA
v_gene: TRBV11-2
j_gene: TRBJ1-2
abundance: NA
CDR3nt: TGTGCCAGCAGCTTTCACGGGGAGTATGGCTACACCTTC
CDR3aa: CASSFHGEYGYTF

d_gene: NA
v_gene: TRBV27
j_gene: TRBJ1-5
abundance: once
CDR3nt: TGTGCCAGCACGTCCGGGTGGGGCAATCAGCCCCAGCATTTT
CDR3aa: CASTSGWGNQPQHF

d_gene: NA
v_gene: TRBV30
j_gene: TRBJ1-2
abundance: NA
CDR3nt: TGTGCCTGGAGTGCAGGGGCTGGCTACACCTTC
CDR3aa: CAWSAGAGYTF

d_gene: NA
v_gene: TRBV2
j_gene: TRBJ1-5
abundance: once
CDR3nt: TGTGCCAGCAGTGAATATCCTCCGGGGGTACGAAGCCAGCCCCAGCATTTT
CDR3aa: CASSEYPPGVRSQPQHF

d_gene: NA
v_gene: TRBV6-5
j_gene: TRBJ2-7
abundance: NA
CDR3nt: TGTGCCAGCAGTTACCAGAGGACAAGGAACGAGCAGTACTTC
CDR3aa: CASSYQRTRNEQYF

d_gene: NA
v_gene: TRBV9
j_gene: TRBJ1-2
abundance: NA
CDR3nt: TGTGCCAGCACGGGGGCTAACTATGGCTACACCTTC
CDR3aa: CASTGANYGYTF

d_gene: TRBD1
v_gene: TRBV4-3
j_gene: TRBJ1-2
abundance: few
CDR3nt: TGCGCCAGCAGCCAAGCAGGGGGTAACTATGGCTACACCTTC
CDR3aa: CASSQAGGNYGYTF

d_gene: TRBD1
v_gene: TRBV7-2
j_gene: TRBJ2-5
abundance: NA
CDR3nt: TGTGCCAGCAGCTTTCGACAGGGGGGGTGGGAGACCCAGTACTTC
CDR3aa: CASSFRQGGWETQYF

d_gene: TRBD1
v_gene: TRBV28
j_gene: TRBJ2-3
abundance: NA
CDR3nt: TGTGCCAGCATCCGGGACAGGGGGACAGATACGCAGTATTTT
CDR3aa: CASIRDRGTDTQYF

d_gene: TRBD1
v_gene: TRBV5-6
j_gene: TRBJ1-2
abundance: NA
CDR3nt: TGTGCCAGCACCGCTAAGATGACAGGGGGTTTTGGAGGCTACACCTTC
CDR3aa: CASTAKMTGGFGGYTF

d_gene: TRBD1
v_gene: TRBV5-4
j_gene: TRBJ2-7
abundance: few
CDR3nt: TGTGCCAGCAGCTTCCGGGACAGCGCCTACGAGCAGTACTTC
CDR3aa: CASSFRDSAYEQYF

d_gene: NA
v_gene: TRBV30
j_gene: TRBJ2-7
abundance: once
CDR3nt: TGTGCCTGGAGTGTCATGTACGAGCAGTACTTC
CDR3aa: CAWSVMYEQYF

d_gene: TRBD1
v_gene: TRBV9
j_gene: TRBJ1-2
abundance: NA
CDR3nt: TGTGCCAGCAGCGACAGGGGACTCTCCAACAGTCTTTATGGCTACACCTTC
CDR3aa: CASSDRGLSNSLYGYTF

d_gene: NA
v_gene: TRBV7-9
j_gene: TRBJ1-5
abundance: NA
CDR3nt: TGTGCCAGCAGCTTAGGGGGGGATCAGCCCCAGCATTTT
CDR3aa: CASSLGGDQPQHF

d_gene: NA
v_gene: TRBV10-3
j_gene: TRBJ1-4
abundance: NA
CDR3nt: TGTGCCAGAGATTTTGGAGATAATGAAAAACTGTTTTTT
CDR3aa: CARDFGDNEKLFF

d_gene: TRBD1
v_gene: TRBV6-5
j_gene: TRBJ1-1
abundance: NA
CDR3nt: TGTGCCAGCAGTTCGACAGGGGCCCTGACTGAAGCTTTCTTT
CDR3aa: CASSSTGALTEAFF

d_gene: NA
v_gene: TRBV2
j_gene: TRBJ1-5
abundance: NA
CDR3nt: TGTGCCAGCATTTTCTCCCAGGGAAGCAATCAGCCCCAGCATTTT
CDR3aa: CASIFSQGSNQPQHF

d_gene: TRBD1
v_gene: TRBV19
j_gene: TRBJ1-1
abundance: few
CDR3nt: TGTGCCAGTAGTGCTCGACAGGGGAGGATGAACACTGAAGCTTTCTTT
CDR3aa: CASSARQGRMNTEAFF

d_gene: TRBD1
v_gene: TRBV13
j_gene: TRBJ1-5
abundance: NA
CDR3nt: TGTGCCAGCAGCTGGGGACAGGTGGGACAGCCCCAGCATTTT
CDR3aa: CASSWGQVGQPQHF

d_gene: NA
v_gene: TRBV4-1
j_gene: TRBJ1-2
abundance: NA
CDR3nt: TGCGCCAGCAGCCAAGAAATTTCCGCAGGGCCACCCTATGGCTACACCTTC
CDR3aa: CASSQEISAGPPYGYTF

d_gene: NA
v_gene: TRBV7-8
j_gene: TRBJ1-2
abundance: NA
CDR3nt: TGTGCCAGCAGCTTAGACCACAGGAACTATGGCTACACCTTC
CDR3aa: CASSLDHRNYGYTF

d_gene: NA
v_gene: TRBV30
j_gene: TRBJ1-1
abundance: NA
CDR3nt: TGTGCCTGGAGTGTACGGGGCGGGGGGGTGGACACTGAAGCTTTCTTT
CDR3aa: CAWSVRGGGVDTEAFF

d_gene: NA
v_gene: TRBV5-6
j_gene: TRBJ1-2
abundance: NA
CDR3nt: TGTGCCAGCAGCTTGGGGGGACACAAAAACTATGGCTACACCTTC
CDR3aa: CASSLGGHKNYGYTF

d_gene: NA
v_gene: TRBV9
j_gene: TRBJ2-1
abundance: NA
CDR3nt: TGTGCCAGCAGCGCGCAACTAGCCACGGGTTTCAATGAGCAGTTCTTC
CDR3aa: CASSAQLATGFNEQFF

d_gene: NA
v_gene: TRBV16
j_gene: TRBJ2-7
abundance: NA
CDR3nt: TGTGCCAGCAGCCAATCGCCCGACAGAGCCTACGAGCAGTACTTC
CDR3aa: CASSQSPDRAYEQYF

d_gene: NA
v_gene: TRBV5-1
j_gene: TRBJ1-1
abundance: NA
CDR3nt: TGCGCCAGCAGCTGGGGGGGAGGGGGGACTGAAGCTTTCTTT
CDR3aa: CASSWGGGGTEAFF

d_gene: NA
v_gene: TRBV5-6
j_gene: TRBJ2-1
abundance: NA
CDR3nt: TGTGCCAGCAGCTTCGGGGAGGCCTACAATGAGCAGTTCTTC
CDR3aa: CASSFGEAYNEQFF

d_gene: TRBD1
v_gene: TRBV5-1
j_gene: TRBJ1-1
abundance: NA
CDR3nt: TGCGCCAGCGGCATGGGACAGGGGGCTGGGAGGGCTTTCTTT
CDR3aa: CASGMGQGAGRAFF

d_gene: TRBD2
v_gene: TRBV6-1
j_gene: TRBJ2-7
abundance: NA
CDR3nt: TGTGTCAGCAGTGAAAGGCTAGCGGGTTCTACGTTTGTCTACGAGCAGTACTTC
CDR3aa: CVSSERLAGSTFVYEQYF

d_gene: NA
v_gene: TRBV6-6
j_gene: TRBJ2-7
abundance: NA
CDR3nt: TGTGCCAGCAGTTACTCTTCAGGGAACTACGAGCAGTACTTC
CDR3aa: CASSYSSGNYEQYF

d_gene: NA
v_gene: TRBV6-5
j_gene: TRBJ1-1
abundance: NA
CDR3nt: TGTGCCAGCAGTTACCAGGGGTGGGGCACTGAAGCTTTCTTT
CDR3aa: CASSYQGWGTEAFF